The clone carrying this T cell receptor beta chain showed up just a few times. Libraries were prepared by immunoSEQ multiplex PCR; TCRdb keeps only in-frame clonotypes and omits some of them. The table has 190,000 or so clones, around nine tenths seen once; the top ten hold about 4%. Each exposed participant met a COVID-19 case in the 2 weeks preceding study entry. The data derive from a study of blood T cell repertoires in COVID-19. There are 17 residues in the CDR3. Germline V lookup: CDR1 SGHKS, CDR2 YYEKEE (reference sequence). V trimming: 0 bases; J trimming: 9 bases; junction bases outside the gene matches: 11.

V usage is TRBV5-5 and J usage is TRBJ1-4, with 10 nucleotides matching TRBD1. Sequencing was performed on PBMCs or T cells enriched from blood (not recorded which). This receptor was identified in a woman younger than 45 who had been exposed to COVID-19. The CDR3 loop reads CASSLAPTGTGVQKLFF. As DNA, the CDR3 is TGTGCCAGCAGCTTGGCCCCAACCGGGACAGGGGTGCAAAAACTGTTTTTT.